This T cell receptor (beta chain) was recovered during a study of early T cells in non-severe SARS-CoV-2 infection. TCRdb fed the 5' RACE reads into MiXCR, producing one record per CDR3 protein. The sample records about 60,000 distinct CDR3 sequences, 15% being singletons. The V and J ends lost 3 bases and 4 bases respectively, with 10 bases between them. The CDR3 consists of 14 residues. Germline V gene lookup returns CDR1 MGHDK and CDR2 SYGVNS. The receptor was isolated from an adult who was a healthcare worker with PCR-confirmed SARS-CoV-2 infection or an uninfected control (not recorded which). The source material was whole blood, sampled at baseline. The rearrangement uses TRBV25-1 and TRBJ1-3; TRBD1 is a possible D gene (6 bases). The CDR3 is CASSEDSLGNTIYF. Written as DNA, the CDR3 is TGTGCCAGCAGTGAGGACAGCCTAGGAAACACCATATATTTT.